Sequencing of this T cell receptor (beta chain) was carried out in a study of CD8 T cells in ankylosing spondylitis (dated by TCRdb to about 2017). The study in broad terms: The study set out to find disease-linked TCR variants by profiling T cell receptor beta repertoires in ankylosing spondylitis patients and healthy donors. The full study cohort was made up of about 24 ankylosing spondylitis patients and 108 healthy donors. Peripheral blood was sampled, and synovial fluid was additionally collected from ankylosing spondylitis patients. On the study overall, not on this receptor specifically: Some motif variants were previously reported in synovial fluid and blood of reactive arthritis patients, suggesting common disease-initiation mechanisms. Significant enrichment of the disease-linked clones was reported in matched synovial fluid samples from ankylosing spondylitis patients. In peripheral blood, the disease-linked clones were found at relatively low frequencies and had a CD8+ phenotype. A TCR beta motif of seven or eight highly homologous amino acid variants appeared characteristic of blood from ankylosing spondylitis patients.

The V and J ends are trimmed by 5 bases and 7 bases, leaving 11 bases between them. The CDR3 starts with the cysteine, ends with the phenylalanine, and has 13 residues. Solely the CDR3 DNA is kept, with 39 bases framed from the first base. The germline V gene encodes CDR1 SGHTA and CDR2 FQGNSA. The sequencer listed for this sample is Illumina HiSeq 2500. Quantitative 5'-RACE with molecular barcodes was the method used to prepare the TCR beta libraries. Per the source publication's procedure: A new computational method, built on a probabilistic model of VDJ rearrangement, was used to identify disease-linked TCR variants. TCRdb handled the public reads itself, with Q25 trimming in fastp and clone calling in MiXCR, and kept productive beta chains. Every CDR3 protein is listed once, alongside the most common genes and DNA of its rows. These V and J calls are TCRdb output, not the study's own analysis. The table for this sample lists more than 650,000 distinct CDR3 sequences; about 11% of them were counted only once. The ten biggest clones cover under 0.6% of the sample.

Ten or more counts support this clonotype. Its specific antigen is unknown. Base qualities are not provided; no much larger clone lies one nucleotide away. Material: blood, either unsorted or a sorted T cell fraction (not recorded which). The chain was built from TRBV7-2 and TRBJ2-2; TRBD2 might be the D gene, on 5 matching bases. This TCR came from a male donor with ankylosing spondylitis. CDR3 sequence: CASSKGGFGELFF. The nucleotide sequence reads TGTGCCAGCAGCAAGGGCGGGTTCGGGGAGCTGTTTTTT.